This section outlines one TCR beta chain sequence together with its context. Its target antigen remains unknown. The input lacks base qualities; no much larger clone sits a single base away. Using the deep immunoSEQ assay, multiplex PCR amplified TCR CDR3 regions from genomic DNA. Extracted genomic DNA from each cell subset was spread evenly across all wells of several immunoSEQ 96-well plates, with each plate serving as a replicate. Each replicate PCR for unsorted PBMC received about 0.3 ug genomic DNA, equal to tens of thousands of T cell genomes. Ten immunoSEQ deep assay plates were used to sequence unsorted PBMC genomic DNA. Purified libraries were quantified with a Qubit 3.0 fluorometer, sized on a Bioanalyzer 2100, and re-quantified with the KAPA Library Quantification kit. Every immunoSEQ 96-well plate was sequenced on a separate single-read 150-cycle Illumina NextSeq 550 flow cell. As for the original processing: Because the immunoSEQ output included only junctional sequences and no quality scores, the filtering could not be the same as the filtering used for full-length reads. To assign V/J genes and CDR3, sequences were annotated against IMGT germline references using PyIR, a Python wrapper for IgBLAST v1.9. Reads with weak V/J assignments (E-value above 1e-6), missing CDR3, stop codons, out-of-frame junctions, or ambiguous translated residues were removed. V3J clonotypes were defined as sequences sharing the same inferred V gene, J gene, and CDR3 amino acid sequence. To compute the percentage overlap between repertoires, the number of shared unique clonotypes was divided by the size of the smaller repertoire. RTK rarefaction, the Chao1 estimator, and Recon v2.1 estimates of unobserved clonotypes were used to assess repertoire richness. TCRdb obtained this table from immuneACCESS and retained in-frame rearrangements with V and J assigned. These tables miss some clones; where compared with another copy, unresolved V genes account for less than half of the shortfall, and the remainder is unexplained. The DNA gave D and trimming, while V, J and clone size come from that table. Present in this sample are about 480,000 clones, 60% to 85% of which were seen just once. 10% to 15% of the sample is taken by the ten largest.

This entry belongs to a study of shared clonotypes between healthy human individuals (dated by TCRdb to 2020 to 2021). About the full investigation: Two women and a few men aged 18 to 49 years were included in the cohort. The study deeply sequenced blood TCR repertoires of about 5 healthy adults to estimate repertoire size and the extent of clonotype sharing between individuals. To increase sequencing depth and limit assay-specific biases, TCR repertoire library preparation and sequencing were carried out by different laboratories using diverse techniques. Leukapheresis yielded between about 0.9 and 9 billion PBMCs per donor. Study-level results and caveats: The small number of donors limited the genetic and exposure-history diversity represented. Only blood was sampled, and tissue TCR repertoires likely differ from those in blood. Pairwise subsampling indicated that sequencing depth was expected to affect the degree of clonotype sharing among donors.

The donors were healthy, HIV-negative adults with no recently reported acute infections or vaccinations. Every donor was a Caucasian adult living in Nashville, Tennessee, USA. For unsorted samples, 90 million or so PBMCs were counted and genomic DNA was extracted with the QIAamp DNA Blood Mini kit. Blood was collected by leukapheresis, and PBMCs were isolated by Ficoll-Histopaque density gradient centrifugation and then cryopreserved in liquid nitrogen vapor phase. Via the germline V gene, CDR1 is LGHNA and CDR2 YSLEER. The CDR3 starts with the cysteine, ends with the phenylalanine, and has 13 residues. Of all the DNA, just the CDR3 is kept, 39 bases in frame from base 1. V is pared back by 0 bases and J by 4 bases, with 6 bases lying between the germline termini.

Specimen: PBMCs. The clonotype was recovered from a woman between 40 and 50 years old in good health. Some clones in this sample may be carry-over from other donors' samples. Recombination linked TRBV4-3 to TRBJ2-5; possibly the D gene is TRBD2, per 5 matching bases. The nucleotide sequence reads as follows: TGCGCCAGCAGCCAAGATCGGGGAGAGACCCAGTACTTC. Translation gives CASSQDRGETQYF.